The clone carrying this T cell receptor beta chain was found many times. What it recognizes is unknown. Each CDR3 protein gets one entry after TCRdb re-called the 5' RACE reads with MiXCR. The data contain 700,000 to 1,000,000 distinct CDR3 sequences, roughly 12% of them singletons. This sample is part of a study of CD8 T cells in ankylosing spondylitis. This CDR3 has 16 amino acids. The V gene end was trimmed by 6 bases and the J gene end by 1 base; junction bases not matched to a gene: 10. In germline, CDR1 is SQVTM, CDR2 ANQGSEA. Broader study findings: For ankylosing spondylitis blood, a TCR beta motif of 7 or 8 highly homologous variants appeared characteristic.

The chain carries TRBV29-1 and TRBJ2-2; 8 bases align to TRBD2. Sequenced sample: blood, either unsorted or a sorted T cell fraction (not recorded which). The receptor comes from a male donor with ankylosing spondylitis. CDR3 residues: CSVSSAGVGNTGELFF. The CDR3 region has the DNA TGCAGCGTGAGTTCAGCGGGAGTAGGGAACACCGGGGAGCTGTTTTTT.